Sequencing of this TCR beta chain was carried out in a study of blood T cell repertoires in COVID-19. Study-level information: Sites in the United States, Italy and Spain provided acute and convalescent COVID-19 samples.

The V segment lost 1 base and the J segment 6 bases; nucleotides outside the gene matches: 2. Germline V gene lookup returns CDR1 MNHNS and CDR2 SASEGT. This CDR3 is built from 14 residues. Measured with immunoSEQ multiplex PCR; TCRdb has only the in-frame clones, and not every one. Of about 43,000 clones listed, over 80% are singletons. Input material: peripheral blood. The chain has TRBV6-1 and TRBJ1-5, with 8 bases identical to TRBD1. The clonotype comes from a man aged 60 to 69 with active COVID-19. The CDR3 reads CASSEGTGTQPQHF. CDR3 bases: TGTGCCAGCAGTGAAGGGACAGGGACTCAGCCCCAGCATTTT.